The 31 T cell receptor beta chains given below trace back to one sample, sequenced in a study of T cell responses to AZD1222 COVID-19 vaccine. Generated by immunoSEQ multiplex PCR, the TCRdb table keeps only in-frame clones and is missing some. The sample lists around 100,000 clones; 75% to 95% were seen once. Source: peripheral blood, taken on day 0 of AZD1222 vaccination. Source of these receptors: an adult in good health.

CDR3 nucleotides: TGTGCCAGTAGTAGCCTAGCGGGGAGCACAGATACGCAGTATTTT. This encodes CASSSLAGSTDTQYF. This rearrangement joins TRBV19 to TRBJ2-3, with 9 nucleotides matching TRBD2. The junction had 2 bases not matched to a gene; V was cut back by 4 bases and J by 0 bases. The CDR3 is made up of 15 amino acids. CDR1 and CDR2 (germline): LNHDA, SQIVND (reference sequence).

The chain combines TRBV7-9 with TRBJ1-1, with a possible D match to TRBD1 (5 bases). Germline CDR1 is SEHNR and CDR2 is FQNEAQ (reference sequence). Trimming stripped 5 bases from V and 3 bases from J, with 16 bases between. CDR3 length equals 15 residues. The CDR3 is CASSLLQGGDTEAFF. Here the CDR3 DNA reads TGTGCCAGCAGCCTCCTCCAAGGAGGGGACACTGAAGCTTTCTTT. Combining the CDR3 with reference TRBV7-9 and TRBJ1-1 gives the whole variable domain DTGVSQNPRHKITKRGQNVTFRCDPISEHNRLYWYRQTLGQGPEFLTYFQNEAQLEKSRLLSDRFSAERPKGSFSTLEIQRTEQGDSAMYLCASSLLQGGDTEAFFGQGTRLTVV.

The CDR3 region has the DNA TGTGCCAGCAGTTTCCTTTCGGTTGAAGCTTTCTTT. As protein: CASSFLSVEAFF. The chain uses TRBV12-3 or TRBV12-4 and TRBJ1-1; D remains unclear. The V gene lost 3 bases and the J gene lost 7 bases, with 9 bases spanning the gap. CDR3 length: 12 residues.

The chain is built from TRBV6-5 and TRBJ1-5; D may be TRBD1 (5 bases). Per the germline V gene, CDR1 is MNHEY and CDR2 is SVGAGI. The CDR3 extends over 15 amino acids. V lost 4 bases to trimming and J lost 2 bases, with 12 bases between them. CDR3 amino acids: CASSLTAIGNQPQHF. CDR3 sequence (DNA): TGTGCCAGCAGTTTGACAGCCATTGGCAATCAGCCCCAGCATTTT.

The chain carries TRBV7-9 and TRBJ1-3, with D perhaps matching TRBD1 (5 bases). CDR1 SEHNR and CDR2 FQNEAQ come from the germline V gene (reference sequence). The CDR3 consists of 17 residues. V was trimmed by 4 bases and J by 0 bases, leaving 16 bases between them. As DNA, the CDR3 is TGTGCCAGCAGCTCATGGGACGCGGACTTCTCTGGAAACACCATATATTTT. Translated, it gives CASSSWDADFSGNTIYF.

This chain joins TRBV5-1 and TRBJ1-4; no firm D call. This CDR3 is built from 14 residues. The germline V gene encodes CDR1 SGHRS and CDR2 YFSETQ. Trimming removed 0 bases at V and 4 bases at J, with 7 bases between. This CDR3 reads CASSLDGINEKLFF. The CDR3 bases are TGCGCCAGCAGCTTGGACGGGATTAATGAAAAACTGTTTTTT.

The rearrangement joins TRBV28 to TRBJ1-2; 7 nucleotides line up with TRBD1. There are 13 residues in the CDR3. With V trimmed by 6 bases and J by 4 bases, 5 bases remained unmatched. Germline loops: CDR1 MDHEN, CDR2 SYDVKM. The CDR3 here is CASSPGQVYGYTF. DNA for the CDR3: TGTGCCAGCAGCCCAGGACAGGTCTATGGCTACACCTTC.

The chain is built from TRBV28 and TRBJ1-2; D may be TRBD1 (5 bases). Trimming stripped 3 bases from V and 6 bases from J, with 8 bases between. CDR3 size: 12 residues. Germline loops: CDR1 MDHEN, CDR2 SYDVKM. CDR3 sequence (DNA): TGTGCCAGCAGTTTGGACACACATGGCTACACCTTC. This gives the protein CASSLDTHGYTF.

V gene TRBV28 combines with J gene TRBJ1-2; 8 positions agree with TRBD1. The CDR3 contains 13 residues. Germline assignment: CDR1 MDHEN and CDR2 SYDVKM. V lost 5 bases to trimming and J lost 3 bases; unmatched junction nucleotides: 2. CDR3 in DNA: TGTGCCAGCAGTCCACAGGGGGACTATGGCTACACCTTC. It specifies CASSPQGDYGYTF.

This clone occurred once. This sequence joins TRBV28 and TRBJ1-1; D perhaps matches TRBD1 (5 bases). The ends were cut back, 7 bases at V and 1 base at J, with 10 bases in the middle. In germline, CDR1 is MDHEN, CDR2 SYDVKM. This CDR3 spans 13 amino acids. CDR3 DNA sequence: TGTGCCAGCAAAATTGGACAGAACACTGAAGCTTTCTTT. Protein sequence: CASKIGQNTEAFF.

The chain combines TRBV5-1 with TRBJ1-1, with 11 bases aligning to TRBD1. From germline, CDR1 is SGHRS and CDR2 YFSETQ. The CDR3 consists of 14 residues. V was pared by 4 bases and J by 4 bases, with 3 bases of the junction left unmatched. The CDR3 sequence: CASSNGTGGTEAFF. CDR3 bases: TGCGCCAGCAGCAACGGGACAGGGGGCACTGAAGCTTTCTTT.

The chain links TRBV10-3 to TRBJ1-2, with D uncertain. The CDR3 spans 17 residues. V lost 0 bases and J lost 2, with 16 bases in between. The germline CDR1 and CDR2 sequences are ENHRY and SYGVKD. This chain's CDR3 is CAISESEGFGPNYGYTF. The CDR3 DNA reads TGTGCCATCAGTGAGTCGGAAGGGTTTGGTCCCAACTATGGCTACACCTTC.

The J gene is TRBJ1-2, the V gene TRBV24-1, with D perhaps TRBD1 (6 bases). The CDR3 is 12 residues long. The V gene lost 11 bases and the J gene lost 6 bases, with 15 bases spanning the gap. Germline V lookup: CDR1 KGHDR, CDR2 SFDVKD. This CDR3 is CAIAWGANGYTF. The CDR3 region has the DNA TGTGCCATTGCGTGGGGGGCTAATGGCTACACCTTC.

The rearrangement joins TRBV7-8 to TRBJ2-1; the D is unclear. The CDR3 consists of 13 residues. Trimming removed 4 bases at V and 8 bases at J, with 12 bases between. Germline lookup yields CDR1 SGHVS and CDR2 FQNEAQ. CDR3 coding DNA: TGTGCCAGCAGCTCCCCAGCGTTCGATGAGCAGTTCTTC. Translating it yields CASSSPAFDEQFF.

The CDR3 protein is CASSLGGGVAEAFF. The CDR3 DNA is TGTGCCAGCAGTTTAGGTGGTGGGGTCGCTGAAGCTTTCTTT. V is TRBV28 and J is TRBJ1-1; no clear D. Trimming shortened V by 2 bases and J by 6 bases, and 13 bases separated the two germline ends. CDR1 and CDR2 (germline): MDHEN, SYDVKM. This CDR3 is built from 14 residues.

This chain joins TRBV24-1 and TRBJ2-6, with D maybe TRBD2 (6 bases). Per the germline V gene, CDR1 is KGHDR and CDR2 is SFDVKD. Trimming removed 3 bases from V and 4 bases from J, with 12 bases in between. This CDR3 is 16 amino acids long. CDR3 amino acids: CATSDGGERGANVLTF. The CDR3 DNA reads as TGTGCCACCAGTGATGGAGGGGAACGGGGGGCCAACGTCCTGACTTTC.

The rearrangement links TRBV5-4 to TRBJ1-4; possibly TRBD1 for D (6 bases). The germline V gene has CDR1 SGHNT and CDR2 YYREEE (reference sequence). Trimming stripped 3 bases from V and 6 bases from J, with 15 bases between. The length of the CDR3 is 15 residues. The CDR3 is CASSSPGQVDEKLFF. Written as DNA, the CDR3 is TGTGCCAGCAGCTCTCCGGGACAAGTGGATGAAAAACTGTTTTTT.

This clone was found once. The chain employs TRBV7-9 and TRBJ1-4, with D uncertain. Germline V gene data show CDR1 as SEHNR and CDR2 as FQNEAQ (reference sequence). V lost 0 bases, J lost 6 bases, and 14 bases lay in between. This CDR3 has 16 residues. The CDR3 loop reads CASSLALGIPDEKLFF. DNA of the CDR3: TGTGCCAGCAGCTTAGCGCTAGGGATTCCCGATGAAAAACTGTTTTTT.

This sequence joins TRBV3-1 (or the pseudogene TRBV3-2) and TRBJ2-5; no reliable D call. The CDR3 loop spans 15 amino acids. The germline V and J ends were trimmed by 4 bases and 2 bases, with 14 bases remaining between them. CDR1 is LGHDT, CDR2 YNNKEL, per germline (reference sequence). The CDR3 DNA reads TGTGCCAGCAGCCTCCATGTCGGTGGGCAAGAGACCCAGTACTTC. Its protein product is CASSLHVGGQETQYF.

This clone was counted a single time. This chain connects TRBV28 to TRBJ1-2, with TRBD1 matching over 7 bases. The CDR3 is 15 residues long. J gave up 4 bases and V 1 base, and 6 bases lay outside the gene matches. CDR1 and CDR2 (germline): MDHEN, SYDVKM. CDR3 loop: CASSLSAGGVYGYTF. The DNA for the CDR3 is TGTGCCAGCAGTTTATCGGCAGGGGGTGTCTATGGCTACACCTTC.

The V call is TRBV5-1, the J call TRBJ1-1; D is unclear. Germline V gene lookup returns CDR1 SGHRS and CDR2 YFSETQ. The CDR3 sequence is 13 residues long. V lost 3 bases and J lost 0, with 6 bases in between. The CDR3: CASSYRLNTEAFF. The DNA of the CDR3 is TGCGCCAGCAGCTACAGACTGAACACTGAAGCTTTCTTT.

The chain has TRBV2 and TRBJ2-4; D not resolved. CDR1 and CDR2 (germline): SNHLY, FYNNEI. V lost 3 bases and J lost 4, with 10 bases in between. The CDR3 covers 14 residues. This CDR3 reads CASSDPGPKNIQYF. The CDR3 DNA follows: TGTGCCAGCAGTGACCCAGGCCCAAAAAACATTCAGTACTTC.

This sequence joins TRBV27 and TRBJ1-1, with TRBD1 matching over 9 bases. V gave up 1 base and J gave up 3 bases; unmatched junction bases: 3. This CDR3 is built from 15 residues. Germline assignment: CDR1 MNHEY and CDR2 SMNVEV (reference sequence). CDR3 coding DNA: TGTGCCAGCAGTTTATACCGGACAGGGGACACTGAAGCTTTCTTT. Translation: CASSLYRTGDTEAFF.

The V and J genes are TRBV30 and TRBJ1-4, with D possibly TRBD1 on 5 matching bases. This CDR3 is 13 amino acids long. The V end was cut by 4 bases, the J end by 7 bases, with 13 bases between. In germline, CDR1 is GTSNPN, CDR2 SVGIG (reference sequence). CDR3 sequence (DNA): TGTGCCTGGACCGCTGGAGGGGTTGAAAAACTGTTTTTT. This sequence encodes CAWTAGGVEKLFF.

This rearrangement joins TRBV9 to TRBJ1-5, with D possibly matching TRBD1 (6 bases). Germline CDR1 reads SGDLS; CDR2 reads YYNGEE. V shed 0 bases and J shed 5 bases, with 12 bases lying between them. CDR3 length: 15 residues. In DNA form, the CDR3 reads TGTGCCAGCAGCGTAGGGTCTACAGGGCATCAGCCCCAGCATTTT. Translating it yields CASSVGSTGHQPQHF.

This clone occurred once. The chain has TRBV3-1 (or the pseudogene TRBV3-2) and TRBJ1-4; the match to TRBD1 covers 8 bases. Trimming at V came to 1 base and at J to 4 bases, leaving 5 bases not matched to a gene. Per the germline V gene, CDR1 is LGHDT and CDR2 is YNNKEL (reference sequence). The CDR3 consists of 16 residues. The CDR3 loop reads CASSQAWDRHNEKLFF. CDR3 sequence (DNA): TGTGCCAGCAGCCAAGCCTGGGACAGGCATAATGAAAAACTGTTTTTT.

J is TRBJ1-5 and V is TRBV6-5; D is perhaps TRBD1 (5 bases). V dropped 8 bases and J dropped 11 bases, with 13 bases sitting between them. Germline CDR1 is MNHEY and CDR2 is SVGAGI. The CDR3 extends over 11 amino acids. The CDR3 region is CASGDPAAQHF. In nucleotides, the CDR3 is TGTGCCAGCGGGGACCCGGCAGCCCAGCATTTT.

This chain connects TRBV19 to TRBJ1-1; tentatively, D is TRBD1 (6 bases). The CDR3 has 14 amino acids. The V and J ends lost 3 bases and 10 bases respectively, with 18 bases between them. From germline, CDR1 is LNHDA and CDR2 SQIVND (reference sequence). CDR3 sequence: CASSMNLGGLPAFF. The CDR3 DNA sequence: TGTGCCAGTAGTATGAATCTGGGGGGCCTCCCAGCTTTCTTT.

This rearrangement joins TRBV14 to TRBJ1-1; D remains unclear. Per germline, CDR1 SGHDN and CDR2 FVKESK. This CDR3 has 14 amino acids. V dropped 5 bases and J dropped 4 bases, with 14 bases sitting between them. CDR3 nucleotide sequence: TGTGCCAGCAGCTGGGCAGGTGGGGTCACTGAAGCTTTCTTT. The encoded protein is CASSWAGGVTEAFF.

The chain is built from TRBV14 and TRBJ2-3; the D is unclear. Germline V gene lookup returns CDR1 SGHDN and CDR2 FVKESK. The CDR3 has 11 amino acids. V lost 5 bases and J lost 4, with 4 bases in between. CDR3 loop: CASSVADTQYF. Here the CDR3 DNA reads TGTGCCAGCAGCGTGGCAGATACGCAGTATTTT.

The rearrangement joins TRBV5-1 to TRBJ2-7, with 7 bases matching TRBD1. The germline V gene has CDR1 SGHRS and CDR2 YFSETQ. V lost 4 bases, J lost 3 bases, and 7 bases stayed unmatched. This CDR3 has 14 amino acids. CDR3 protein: CASSLRDSRYEQYF. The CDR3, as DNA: TGCGCCAGCAGCCTGAGGGACAGTCGCTACGAGCAGTACTTC. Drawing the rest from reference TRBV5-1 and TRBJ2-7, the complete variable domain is KAGVTQTPRYLIKTRGQQVTLSCSPISGHRSVSWYQQTPGQGLQFLFEYFSETQRNKGNFPGRFSGRQFSNSRSEMNVSTLELGDSALYLCASSLRDSRYEQYFGPGTRLTVT.